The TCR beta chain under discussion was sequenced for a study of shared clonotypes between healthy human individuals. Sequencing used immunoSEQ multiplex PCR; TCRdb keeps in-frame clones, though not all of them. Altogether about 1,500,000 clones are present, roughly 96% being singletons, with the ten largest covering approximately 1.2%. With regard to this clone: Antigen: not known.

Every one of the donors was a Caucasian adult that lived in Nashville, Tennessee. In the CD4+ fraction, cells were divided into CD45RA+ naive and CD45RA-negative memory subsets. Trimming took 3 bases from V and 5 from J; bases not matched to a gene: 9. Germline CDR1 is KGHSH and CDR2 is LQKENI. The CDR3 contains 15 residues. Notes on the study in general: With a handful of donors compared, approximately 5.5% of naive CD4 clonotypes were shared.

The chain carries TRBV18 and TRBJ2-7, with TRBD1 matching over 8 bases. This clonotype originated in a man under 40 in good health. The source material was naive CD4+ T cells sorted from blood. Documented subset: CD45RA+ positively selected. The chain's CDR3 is CASSPTGVPGDEQYF. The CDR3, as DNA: TGTGCCAGCTCACCGACAGGGGTCCCTGGGGACGAGCAGTACTTC.